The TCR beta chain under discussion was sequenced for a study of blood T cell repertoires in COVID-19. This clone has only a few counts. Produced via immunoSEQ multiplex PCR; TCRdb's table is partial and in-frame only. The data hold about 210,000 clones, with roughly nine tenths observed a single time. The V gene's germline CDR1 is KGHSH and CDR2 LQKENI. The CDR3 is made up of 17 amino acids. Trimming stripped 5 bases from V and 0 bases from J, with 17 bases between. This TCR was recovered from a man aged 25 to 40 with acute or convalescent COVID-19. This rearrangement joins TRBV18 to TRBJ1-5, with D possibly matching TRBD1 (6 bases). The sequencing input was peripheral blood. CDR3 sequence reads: CASSSTGTPYSNQPQHF. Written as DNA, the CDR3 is TGTGCCAGCTCATCAACAGGGACCCCATATAGCAATCAGCCCCAGCATTTT.